This T cell receptor beta chain was captured by sequencing in a study of T cells in tuberculosis (dated by TCRdb to about 2018). A note on the overall study: The study combined CD1B tetramers and high-throughput TCR immunosequencing to characterize T cells specific for the mycobacterial lipid antigen glucose monomycolate (GMM). In a South African clinical cohort, IGRA-negative adolescents, IGRA-positive adolescents with latent tuberculosis and adults with active tuberculosis were compared, with under 13 people in each group. PBMC from active tuberculosis patients were archived either before standard anti-tuberculosis treatment began or within 7 days of its start. Paper-wide results and their limitations: The smaller NN-distances were partly driven by shorter CDR3-alpha lengths in active tuberculosis patients, and the difference for TCR-beta did not reach statistical significance. Which clinical samples got chosen depended on the availability of cryopreserved specimens, and the active tuberculosis cases were adults, whereas the controls were adolescents. Compared with IGRA-negative controls, TCR-alpha repertoires from active tuberculosis had smaller mean NN-distances to GMM-specific TCRs, which suggests clonal expansion of these TCRs. A classifier using the diverse GMM-specific repertoire reached around 85% accuracy (AUROC around 0.9), compared with approximately 70% accuracy using GEM motif frequencies.

As to this clone: Its antigen has not been determined. No much larger clone is present one base from it, and per-base qualities are unavailable.

The immunoSEQ multiplex PCR assay was used to generate TCR libraries, with TCR-beta and/or TCR-alpha/delta assays applied to each sample. The Illumina high-throughput platform was used to sequence the amplified TCR libraries. In the authors' own workflow: Clustering and dimensionality reduction relied on pairwise TCRdist distances among GMM-specific receptors from T cells that were either sorted ex vivo or expanded in vitro. Each clinical repertoire was scored by mean NN-distance, the average TCRdist to the nearest 10% of tetramer-positive reference sequences. GEM TCR motif frequency was calculated as the fraction of unique TCRs that matched known GEM sequences by V/J usage and CDR3 length. Active tuberculosis was classified by linear discriminant analysis with leave-one-out cross-validation, implemented in scikit-learn. TCRdb took this table from immuneACCESS and kept in-frame rearrangements with V and J called. Such tables lack part of the clones; where checked against another copy, unresolved V genes explain under half of the gap, and the rest is unexplained. The V and J calls and clone size are taken from that table; D and trimming were inferred from the DNA. The sample yields around 30,000 clones; roughly 93% were counted once. The ten largest clones represent about 10% of the sample.

The sample's time point label is to be understood as: new active TB diagnosis, blood taken before or within 7 days of starting treatment. The active tuberculosis patients were newly diagnosed, HIV-seronegative South African adults aged 18 years or older. Confirmation of active tuberculosis was based on positive sputum smear microscopy and/or a positive M. tuberculosis culture. Unsorted cryopreserved PBMC were immunosequenced, covering on average approximately 100,000 T cells per clinical donor. V is pruned by 4 bases and J by 3 bases, leaving 9 bases of the junction without a gene match. There are 15 amino acids in the CDR3, from cysteine to phenylalanine inclusive. Just the 45-base CDR3 DNA is kept, in frame starting at base 1. The germline V gene encodes CDR1 SGDLS and CDR2 YYNGEE.

Here the chain combines TRBV9 and TRBJ1-1, and TRBD1 matches 7 of the central bases. This TCR came from an adult with tuberculosis. The sequencing here drew on PBMCs, taken at tuberculosis diagnosis. The base sequence is TGTGCCAGCAGCCCTCGACAGGGAGGAGACACTGAAGCTTTCTTT. Its amino acids are CASSPRQGGDTEAFF.